This T cell receptor beta chain originates from a study of spatial heterogeneity in lung cancer. Across the study: Beta-chain sequences consistently outnumbered alpha-chain sequences in detection. General study findings and limits: The study found that expanded intratumoral alpha and beta TCR counts tracked tumor mutation counts.

Germline CDR1 DFQATT, CDR2 SNEGSKA (reference sequence). V dropped 0 bases and J dropped 1 base, with 12 bases sitting between them. This CDR3 has 15 amino acids. Unique molecular identifiers, one per molecule, were present on every TCR cDNA molecule. TCRdb reanalysed the 5' RACE reads using MiXCR and keeps one entry per CDR3 protein. The repertoire holds about 7,000 distinct CDR3 sequences, with 13% as singletons. This clonotype occurred many times. As yet, its antigen is unknown. Noted time point: sample taken at primary tumor resection. The cohort: around 79 early-stage, untreated non-small cell lung cancer patients. No cell sorting; template was whole RNA from tumor, lung tissue or PBMC.

The clonotype was recovered from a male donor with early-stage non-small cell lung cancer. The V gene is TRBV20-1, the J gene TRBJ1-1; TRBD1 is a possible D gene (6 bases). The sample here was lung tumor tissue, taken at surgery. CDR3 in DNA: TGCAGTGCTAGAGATCCCTCCAGGGGGAACACTGAAGCTTTCTTT. It translates to CSARDPSRGNTEAFF.